The clone carrying this T cell receptor beta chain was observed once. Its antigen is unidentified. Assay used: immunoSEQ multiplex PCR; TCRdb lists only in-frame clones, some missing. The sample lists more than 2 million clones, 85% to 95% seen once, with roughly 1.7% in the top ten. This specimen comes from a study of shared clonotypes between healthy human individuals. Findings and limits, study-wide: Memory subsets generally showed smaller estimated richness than naive subsets did.

CD45RO-negative, CCR7-selected cells formed the naive CD8 fraction, which excluded terminally differentiated effector memory CD45RA+ cells. Trimming took 4 bases from V and 7 from J, leaving 17 bases between them. In germline, CDR1 is MGHRA, CDR2 YSYEKL. This CDR3 spans 14 amino acids. The receptor's source is a man between 18 and 35 years old in good health. Some clones in this sample may be carry-over from other donors' samples. The source material was naive CD8+ T cells from PBMCs. The chain is built from TRBV4-1 and TRBJ2-7; TRBD1 or TRBD2 may be the D gene (5 bases each). The CDR3 DNA follows: TGCGCCAGCAGCCCCGAGGGACCAGCCCGGGAGCAGTACTTC. It translates to CASSPEGPAREQYF.